Sequencing of this T cell receptor (beta chain) was carried out in a study of Tregs in tolerant kidney transplant recipients. Data came from immunoSEQ multiplex PCR; TCRdb stores just in-frame clones and leaves some out. The sample lists tens of thousands of clones, approximately 93% occurring once. This CDR3 comprises 15 residues. CDR1 and CDR2 from the germline V gene are SGDLS and YYNGEE. V lost 3 bases to trimming and J lost 5 bases, with 17 bases between them. The TCR comes from a human donor who received a combined kidney and bone marrow transplant. This rearrangement joins TRBV9 to TRBJ1-1; a weak D match, TRBD1 (5 bases). Source: CD4+ T cells from blood, taken before the transplant. CDR3 nucleotides: TGTGCCAGCAGCGCCGCCGGAAGGGAGGGGACTGAAGCTTTCTTT. It yields the protein CASSAAGREGTEAFF.